This entry lists 6 T cell receptor beta chains sequenced from one sample in a study of tumour-infiltrating T cells in Burkitt lymphoma. The data were produced by immunoSEQ multiplex PCR, yet TCRdb's version contains in-frame clones alone and is incomplete. This repertoire shows 6,600 or so clones, approximately 87% found once; its top ten account for approximately 10%. The sequenced sample was tumor tissue. These receptors were obtained from a human donor with Burkitt lymphoma.

The V gene is TRBV5-1, the J gene TRBJ2-5, with TRBD1 as a possible D gene (7 bases). The CDR3 contains 14 residues. V shed 4 bases and J shed 4 bases, with 14 bases lying between them. From germline, CDR1 is SGHRS and CDR2 YFSETQ. CDR3: CASSRGTAGETQYF. CDR3 nucleotides: TGCGCCAGCAGCCGAGGGACAGCGGGAGAGACCCAGTACTTC. The full variable domain, rest sourced from reference TRBV5-1 and TRBJ2-5, is KAGVTQTPRYLIKTRGQQVTLSCSPISGHRSVSWYQQTPGQGLQFLFEYFSETQRNKGNFPGRFSGRQFSNSRSEMNVSTLELGDSALYLCASSRGTAGETQYFGPGTRLLVL.

This rearrangement joins TRBV9 to TRBJ1-5, with 8 nucleotides matching TRBD1. Germline CDR1 and CDR2: SGDLS and YYNGEE. The CDR3 covers 15 residues. V trimming: 5 bases; J trimming: 0 bases; junction bases outside the gene matches: 4. The CDR3 here is CASSTTGASNQPQHF. CDR3 bases: TGTGCCAGCAGTACGACAGGGGCTAGCAATCAGCCCCAGCATTTT.

The V call is TRBV7-9, the J call TRBJ1-4, with 8 bases fitting TRBD1. J was trimmed by 5 bases and V by 5 bases; bases with no gene match: 4. Germline loops: CDR1 SEHNR, CDR2 FQNEAQ (reference sequence). This CDR3 region has 14 residues. This CDR3 is CASSLRTGNEKLFF. The CDR3 DNA follows: TGTGCCAGCAGCCTCCGGACAGGGAATGAAAAACTGTTTTTT. Complete variable domain (other parts from reference TRBV7-9 and TRBJ1-4): DTGVSQNPRHKITKRGQNVTFRCDPISEHNRLYWYRQTLGQGPEFLTYFQNEAQLEKSRLLSDRFSAERPKGSFSTLEIQRTEQGDSAMYLCASSLRTGNEKLFFGSGTQLSVL.

The genes are TRBV19 and TRBJ2-1; 14 positions match TRBD2. The CDR3 covers 17 residues. With V trimmed by 7 bases and J by 8 bases, 13 bases remained unmatched. Germline lookup yields CDR1 LNHDA and CDR2 SQIVND (reference sequence). CDR3: CASNPWGTSGSLDEQFF. DNA for the CDR3: TGTGCCAGTAACCCTTGGGGGACTAGCGGGAGTTTAGATGAGCAGTTCTTC.

This clone has just a few counts. V gene TRBV7-2 combines with J gene TRBJ1-2, with TRBD1 identical over 9 bases. The CDR3 loop spans 14 amino acids. Germline assignment: CDR1 SGHTA and CDR2 FQGNSA. Trimming at V came to 5 bases and at J to 8 bases, leaving 9 bases not matched to a gene. The CDR3 bases are TGTGCCAGCAGCCCGGTGGGACAGGGCTGGGGCTACACCTTC. Its translation: CASSPVGQGWGYTF.

J is TRBJ1-6 and V is TRBV5-6; 9 bases match TRBD1. The V gene end was trimmed by 3 bases and the J gene end by 6 bases; junction bases not matched to a gene: 1. Germline CDR1 and CDR2: SGHDT and YYEEEE. The length of the CDR3 is 14 residues. The DNA for the CDR3 is TGTGCCAGCAGCTCGGGACAGGGTAATTCACCCCTCCACTTT. It specifies CASSSGQGNSPLHF. The full variable domain, its missing parts supplied by reference TRBV5-6 and TRBJ1-6, is DAGVTQSPTHLIKTRGQQVTLRCSPKSGHDTVSWYQQALGQGPQFIFQYYEEEERQRGNFPDRFSGHQFPNYSSELNVNALLLGDSALYLCASSSGQGNSPLHFGNGTRLTVT.